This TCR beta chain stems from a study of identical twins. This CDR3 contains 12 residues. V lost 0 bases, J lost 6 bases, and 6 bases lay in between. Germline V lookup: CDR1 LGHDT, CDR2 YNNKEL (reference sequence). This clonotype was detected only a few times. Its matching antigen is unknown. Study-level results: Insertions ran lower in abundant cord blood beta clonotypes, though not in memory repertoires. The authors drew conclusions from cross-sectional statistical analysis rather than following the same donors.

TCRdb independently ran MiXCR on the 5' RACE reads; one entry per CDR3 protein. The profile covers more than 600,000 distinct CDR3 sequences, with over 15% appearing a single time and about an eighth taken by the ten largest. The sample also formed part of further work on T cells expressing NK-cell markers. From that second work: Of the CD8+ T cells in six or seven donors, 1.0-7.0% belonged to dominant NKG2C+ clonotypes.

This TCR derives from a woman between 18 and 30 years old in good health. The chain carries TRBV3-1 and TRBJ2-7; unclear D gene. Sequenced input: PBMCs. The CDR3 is CASSQEYGEQYF. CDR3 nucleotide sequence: TGTGCCAGCAGCCAAGAGTACGGCGAGCAGTACTTC.